This passage covers 13 T cell receptor beta chains from one sample sequenced in a study of identical twins. TCRdb used MiXCR to reprocess the 5' RACE reads, holding one entry per CDR3 protein. The table shows 450,000 or so distinct CDR3 sequences, with 20% to 30% occurring only once. These data are also associated with another study on T cells expressing NK-cell markers.

The sequencing sample was made of CD4+ T cells sorted from blood. Receptors originate from a woman aged 18-29 years in good health.

This clonotype has a handful of counts. The genes are TRBV3-1 and TRBJ1-2, with no clear D. V lost 5 bases, J lost 6 bases, and 7 bases lay in between. CDR3 length: 11 residues. Germline V gene data show CDR1 as LGHDT and CDR2 as YNNKEL (reference sequence). CDR3 nucleotides: TGTGCCAGCAGCGCGAGGAATGGCTACACCTTC. Residues: CASSARNGYTF. Supplemented by reference TRBV3-1 and TRBJ1-2, the full variable domain reads DTAVSQTPKYLVTQMGNDKSIKCEQNLGHDTMYWYKQDSKKFLKIMFSYNNKELIINETVPNRFSPKSPDKAHLNLHINSLELGDSAVYFCASSARNGYTFGSGTRLTVV.

This clonotype was detected only a few times. The CDR3 here is CASSITGQQSGGYGYTF. The CDR3 DNA sequence: TGTGCCAGCAGCATCACGGGGCAGCAATCGGGGGGCTATGGCTACACCTTC. The chain joins TRBV7-8 to TRBJ1-2; maybe TRBD1 (5 bases). Per the germline V gene, CDR1 is SGHVS and CDR2 is FQNEAQ. Trimming took 5 bases from V and 4 from J, leaving 23 bases between them. This CDR3 is built from 17 residues.

The V call is TRBV27, the J call TRBJ1-5, with D uncertain. CDR3 length: 13 amino acids. V lost 5 bases and J lost 3, with 8 bases in between. Germline V gene sequence: CDR1 MNHEY, CDR2 SMNVEV (reference sequence). The CDR3 here is CASSLSYNQPQHF. Here the CDR3 DNA reads TGTGCCAGCAGTCTGAGTTACAATCAGCCCCAGCATTTT.

CDR3 bases: TGCAGTGCTATCGAGGGAGTAAGCACAGATACGCAGTATTTT. It yields the protein CSAIEGVSTDTQYF. V is TRBV20-1 and J is TRBJ2-3; D may be TRBD2 (5 bases). The germline V gene encodes CDR1 DFQATT and CDR2 SNEGSKA (reference sequence). There are 14 residues in the CDR3. V lost 4 bases and J lost 0, with 11 bases in between.

This rearrangement joins TRBV7-8 to TRBJ2-5; possibly TRBD2 for D (5 bases). Germline V gene lookup returns CDR1 SGHVS and CDR2 FQNEAQ. Trimming cost V 10 bases and J 1 base, with 10 bases left between them. The CDR3 sequence is 12 residues long. CDR3 in DNA: TGTGCCACTCTGAGGGCCCAAGAGACCCAGTACTTC. Translated: CATLRAQETQYF.

This clonotype occurred a few times. The CDR3 DNA reads TGTGCCAGCAGTTTAGCGCTAGGTGTAAGGATTGAAAAACTGTTTTTT. Translation: CASSLALGVRIEKLFF. The rearrangement links TRBV12-3 or TRBV12-4 to TRBJ1-4; D uncertain. V lost 0 bases and J lost 7, with 15 bases in between. The CDR3 is made up of 16 amino acids.

The chain employs TRBV12-3 or TRBV12-4 and TRBJ2-1, with TRBD1 as a possible D gene (6 bases). The CDR3 runs to 14 residues. V was clipped by 7 bases and J by 5 bases, with 15 bases between them. The CDR3 loop reads CASNGRQVNNEQFF. The CDR3 coding sequence is TGTGCCAGCAATGGAAGACAGGTCAACAATGAGCAGTTCTTC.

The sample holds a few counts of this clonotype. The chain uses TRBV6-5 and TRBJ1-1; D is perhaps TRBD1 (6 bases). The germline CDR1 and CDR2 sequences are MNHEY and SVGAGI. Trimming stripped 3 bases from V and 0 bases from J, with 11 bases between. The CDR3 extends over 15 amino acids. CDR3: CASSYGGSMNTEAFF. The CDR3, as DNA: TGTGCCAGCAGTTATGGGGGCAGCATGAACACTGAAGCTTTCTTT.

Only a few counts were recorded for this clonotype. The chain has TRBV6-5 and TRBJ2-3; D remains ambiguous. Trimming removed 0 bases from V and 5 bases from J, with 6 bases in between. Germline V gene sequence: CDR1 MNHEY, CDR2 SVGAGI. The CDR3 sequence is 13 residues long. CDR3 coding DNA: TGTGCCAGCAGTTACTCGAATCGAGATACGCAGTATTTT. This codes for CASSYSNRDTQYF.

A few counts support this clonotype. The CDR3 sequence is CSARGGPSYNEQFF. The CDR3 coding sequence is TGCAGTGCCAGGGGGGGACCAAGCTACAATGAGCAGTTCTTC. The rearrangement links TRBV20-1 to TRBJ2-1; D may correspond to TRBD1 or TRBD2 (7 bases each). Germline V gives CDR1 DFQATT, CDR2 SNEGSKA (reference sequence). V lost 6 bases and J lost 3, with 15 bases in between. CDR3 length: 14 amino acids.

The rearrangement uses TRBV5-8 and TRBJ2-5; TRBD2 aligns across 11 bases. Losses at the gene ends were 5 bases for V and 2 bases for J; bases not matched to a gene: 8. This CDR3 spans 16 amino acids. Per germline, CDR1 SGHTS and CDR2 YDEGEE. The CDR3 reads CASSRGLAGKQETQYF. In DNA, the CDR3 is TGTGCCAGCAGTCGCGGACTAGCGGGTAAACAAGAGACCCAGTACTTC.

This clonotype appeared a few times. The chain joins TRBV29-1 to TRBJ2-7; D possibly corresponds to TRBD2 (5 bases). The germline gives CDR1 SQVTM, CDR2 ANQGSEA. CDR3 length: 11 residues. Trimming left V 2 bases short and J 4 bases short, with 6 bases between. The DNA of the CDR3 is TGCAGCGTTGAAAGAGGGTACGAGCAGTACTTC. Residues: CSVERGYEQYF.

This clonotype was seen only a few times. Here the CDR3 DNA reads TGTGCCAGCAGCCAGGGTACTAGCGGGGGAGCGAAAGAGCAGTACTTC. Translated: CASSQGTSGGAKEQYF. J is TRBJ2-7 and V is TRBV4-2; 11 nucleotides line up with TRBD2. CDR1 is LGHNA, CDR2 YNFKEQ, per germline. The CDR3 is 16 residues long. Unmatched junction bases numbered 11, after V lost 3 bases and J lost 7 bases.